The entry below describes one TCR beta chain. These data belong to a study of regulatory T cells in long-lasting Graves disease. Looking at the study overall: Over 5 years on antithyroid drugs plus positive TSH receptor antibodies marked Graves' disease as persistent.

Sample time point: persistent/refractory GD, antithyroid drugs over 5 years with positive TRAb. Making the TCR library involved RNA that had been extracted from PBMCs. Libraries of TCR beta came from iRepertoire HTBI primers plus Arm-PCR of CDR3 regions. Original handling: Across the samples, identification revealed approximately 66 TRBV and around 13 TRBJ segments. MiXCR was run by TCRdb on the multiplex PCR reads, yielding one entry per CDR3 protein. TCRdb's processing, not the study's, gives the V and J calls here. The sample lists 350,000 to 450,000 distinct CDR3 sequences, roughly 21% seen once, with about 13% in the top ten. Here the sequenced sample was peripheral blood mononuclear cells (PBMCs), taken when the disease was refractory, from a patient treated with antithyroid drugs. This sequence originates from a female donor with Graves disease.

The DNA of the CDR3 is TGTGCCAGCAGCAGACTAGCTTGGGAGACCCAGTACTTC. This gives the protein CASSRLAWETQYF. The rearrangement links TRBV3-1 to TRBJ2-5; TRBD2 matches at 7 bases. The length of the CDR3 is 13 residues. Germline V gene lookup returns CDR1 LGHDT and CDR2 YNNKEL (reference sequence). The V gene end was trimmed by 5 bases and the J gene end by 5 bases; junction bases not matched to a gene: 5.